This record concerns one TCR beta chain sequence. Its antigen is unknown. The record originates from a study of T cell responses to AZD1222 COVID-19 vaccine. General study points: Clonal diversity was possibly underestimated; the donors were predominantly white British and more often female. Only a handful of AZD1222 recipients were seropositive at baseline. Dominant at 160-218 and 743-854, vaccine-associated CD4 TCRs also spanned spike.

TCRdb's table, derived via immunoSEQ multiplex PCR, lists solely in-frame clones and lacks some. The sample gives 130,000 to 150,000 clones, about 91% of which show up once; about 14% is in the top ten. CDR3 length: 13 residues. Germline CDR1 LNHNV, CDR2 YYDKDF (reference sequence). V shed 0 bases and J shed 7 bases, with 9 bases lying between them. Sequenced material: peripheral blood, taken on day 0 of AZD1222 vaccination. The chain employs TRBV15 and TRBJ1-2; D remains unclear. This sequence was found in an adult in good health. For the CDR3, the DNA is TGTGCCACCAGCAGAGATTTTAAGGCTGGCTACACCTTC. Protein: CATSRDFKAGYTF.